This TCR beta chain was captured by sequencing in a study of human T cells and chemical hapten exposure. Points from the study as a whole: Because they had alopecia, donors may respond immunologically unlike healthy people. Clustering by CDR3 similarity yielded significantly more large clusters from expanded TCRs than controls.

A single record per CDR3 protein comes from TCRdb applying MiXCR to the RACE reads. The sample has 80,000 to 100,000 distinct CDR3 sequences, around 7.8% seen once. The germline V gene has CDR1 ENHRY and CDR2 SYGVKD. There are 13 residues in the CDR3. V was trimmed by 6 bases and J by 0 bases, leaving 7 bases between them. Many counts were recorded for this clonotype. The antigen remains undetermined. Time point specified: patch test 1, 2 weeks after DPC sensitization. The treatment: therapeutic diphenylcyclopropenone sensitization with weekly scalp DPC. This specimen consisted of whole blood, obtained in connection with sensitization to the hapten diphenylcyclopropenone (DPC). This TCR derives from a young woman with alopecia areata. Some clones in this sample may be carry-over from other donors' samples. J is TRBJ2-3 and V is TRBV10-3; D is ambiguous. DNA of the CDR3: TGTGCCATCAGGGCCCACAGCACAGATACGCAGTATTTT. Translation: CAIRAHSTDTQYF.